The 26 T cell receptor beta chains in this list originate from one sample, sequenced in a study of blood T cells in healthy people across ages. Using a J-beta primer mix together with a sample-barcoded 5' primer, a second PCR was run for roughly 6 to 11 cycles. TCRdb called the 5' RACE reads again in MiXCR, with one record for every CDR3 protein. In the table there are approximately 800,000 distinct CDR3 sequences, around 50% of which are singletons. The sample was blood. The origin of the receptors is an elderly man in good health.

The chain is built from TRBV15 and TRBJ1-2, with a tentative D call TRBD1 (5 bases). Per the germline V gene, CDR1 is LNHNV and CDR2 is YYDKDF (reference sequence). The CDR3 spans 14 residues. Between the trimmed V and J ends, which lost 0 bases and 3 bases, there was a span of 8 bases. CDR3 DNA: TGTGCCACCAGCAGAGAGGGGGTGGACTATGGCTACACCTTC. Translating gives CATSREGVDYGYTF. The variable domain in full, with the rest retrieved from reference TRBV15 and TRBJ1-2, is DAMVIQNPRYQVTQFGKPVTLSCSQTLNHNVMYWYQQKSSQAPKLLFHYYDKDFNNEADTPDNFQSRRPNTSFCFLDIRSPGLGDTAMYLCATSREGVDYGYTFGSGTRLTVV.

The gene calls are TRBV20-1 and TRBJ1-2; D unclear. The ends were cut back, 3 bases at V and 5 bases at J, with 10 bases in the middle. Germline CDR1 is DFQATT and CDR2 is SNEGSKA (reference sequence). The CDR3 totals 12 residues. CDR3 nucleotide sequence: TGCAGTGCTAGCCGGCCGGTGTATGGCTACACCTTC. Encoded protein: CSASRPVYGYTF.

This clonotype has only one observation. The chain carries TRBV10-3 and TRBJ1-1; the D gene is possibly TRBD1 (5 bases). CDR1 ENHRY and CDR2 SYGVKD come from the germline V gene. The V end lost 0 bases, the J end lost 1 base, and 12 bases lay between the germline ends. The CDR3 is made up of 16 amino acids. Here the CDR3 DNA reads TGTGCCATCAGTGAGTCGGTGACAGTTTCGAACACTGAAGCTTTCTTT. Translating gives CAISESVTVSNTEAFF.

This clonotype was picked up a small number of times. This chain links TRBV2 with TRBJ2-5, with 13 nucleotides matching TRBD2. V was pared by 2 bases and J by 11 bases, with 11 bases of the junction left unmatched. This CDR3 is built from 16 residues. The germline V gene has CDR1 SNHLY and CDR2 FYNNEI. This chain's CDR3 is CASSERGLAGSGEQYF. The CDR3 bases are TGTGCCAGCAGTGAAAGGGGACTAGCGGGATCAGGTGAGCAGTACTTC. The full variable domain, with the rest looked up from reference TRBV2 and TRBJ2-5, is EPEVTQTPSHQVTQMGQEVILRCVPISNHLYFYWYRQILGQKVEFLVSFYNNEISEKSEIFDDQFSVERPDGSNFTLKIRSTKLEDSAMYFCASSERGLAGSGEQYFGPGTRLLVL.

The sample holds a few counts of this clonotype. J is TRBJ1-6 and V is TRBV15; D is uncertain. This CDR3 has 14 residues. Looked up from germline, CDR1 is LNHNV and CDR2 is YYDKDF (reference sequence). The V and J ends lost 1 base and 10 bases respectively, with 11 bases between them. In DNA form, the CDR3 reads TGTGCCACCAGCAGAGGAGGGTTGGACTCACCCCTCCACTTT. Its translation is CATSRGGLDSPLHF.

The chain joins TRBV10-3 to TRBJ2-7; D is perhaps TRBD2 (5 bases). CDR1 and CDR2 from the germline V gene are ENHRY and SYGVKD. Between the trimmed V and J ends, which lost 2 bases and 7 bases, there was a span of 15 bases. The CDR3 covers 14 residues. The CDR3 DNA reads TGTGCCATCAGTGAGGGACTCCCTGTCGGTGAGCAGTACTTC. The encoded protein is CAISEGLPVGEQYF.

This clonotype was counted a few times. V is TRBV20-1 and J is TRBJ2-3, with 7 bases that match TRBD1. There are 16 residues in the CDR3. The trim removed 6 bases at V and 3 bases at J, leaving 15 bases unmatched. The germline V gene encodes CDR1 DFQATT and CDR2 SNEGSKA (reference sequence). CDR3 in amino acids: CSARPAPTGTTDTQYF. The CDR3 DNA follows: TGCAGTGCAAGGCCCGCCCCGACAGGGACAACAGATACGCAGTATTTT.

This clonotype showed up just a few times. The rearrangement links TRBV20-1 to TRBJ2-5; no clear D. Germline V gene sequence: CDR1 DFQATT, CDR2 SNEGSKA (reference sequence). The CDR3 contains 14 residues. The CDR3 here is CSPDKGPTQETQYF. Written as DNA, the CDR3 is TGCAGCCCGGATAAAGGACCGACTCAAGAGACCCAGTACTTC.

This chain uses TRBV7-7 with TRBJ2-5, with D tentatively TRBD2 (6 bases). Germline V gives CDR1 SSHAT, CDR2 FNYEAQ (reference sequence). V was shortened by 1 base and J by 0 bases, with 9 bases between the two germline ends. The CDR3 has 15 residues. This CDR3 is CASSLGGGDQETQYF. For the CDR3, the DNA is TGTGCCAGCAGCTTAGGCGGCGGGGACCAAGAGACCCAGTACTTC.

The rearrangement joins TRBV29-1 to TRBJ2-7; D unresolved. Germline V gene lookup returns CDR1 SQVTM and CDR2 ANQGSEA. Trimming took 2 bases from V and 0 from J, leaving 5 bases between them. There are 12 residues in the CDR3. The CDR3 nucleotides read TGCAGCGTTGAAACAAACTCCTACGAGCAGTACTTC. This codes for CSVETNSYEQYF.

The chain uses TRBV7-3 and TRBJ2-1; D gene uncertain. The closer fit of TRBJ2-7 to the DNA end suggests the J call may be wrong. CDR1 is SGHTA, CDR2 FQGTGA, per germline. The CDR3 loop spans 15 amino acids. This CDR3 reads CASSFYHSSYNEQYF. The CDR3 DNA follows: TGTGCCAGCAGCTTCTATCATAGCTCCTACAATGAGCAGTACTTC.

This clonotype appeared many times. Mismatch with germline at one junction end may stem from a read error. This sequence joins TRBV7-2 and TRBJ2-7, with D perhaps matching TRBD2 (6 bases). CDR3 length equals 11 residues. The germline gives CDR1 SGHTA, CDR2 FQGNSA. DNA of the CDR3: TGTGCGAGCAGGGAGGCGAACGAGCAGTACTTC. Protein: CASREANEQYF. Variable domain in full (rest from reference TRBV7-2 and TRBJ2-7): GAGVSQSPSNKVTEKGKDVELRCDPISGHTALYWYRQSLGQGLEFLIYFQGNSAPDKSGLPSDRFSAERTGGSVSTLTIQRTQQEDSAVYLCASREANEQYFGPGTRLTVT.

The chain carries TRBV9 and TRBJ2-1, with no clear D. V lost 6 bases and J 0 bases, leaving 16 bases between the germline ends. This CDR3 is 16 amino acids long. The germline V gene has CDR1 SGDLS and CDR2 YYNGEE. CDR3 sequence (DNA): TGTGCCAGCACAGTGGCCAGCACCCTCTCCTACAATGAGCAGTTCTTC. This sequence encodes CASTVASTLSYNEQFF.

The J gene is TRBJ2-1, the V gene TRBV27; 7 positions agree with TRBD1. The V and J ends lost 3 bases and 2 bases, in that order; junction bases with no gene match: 10. CDR3 length: 17 residues. CDR1 is MNHEY and CDR2 is SMNVEV in the germline V gene (reference sequence). DNA of the CDR3: TGTGCCAGCAGTTTCCCGAAGCCCGGGACAGCCTACAATGAGCAGTTCTTC. Protein product: CASSFPKPGTAYNEQFF.

This sequence joins TRBV7-9 and TRBJ2-7; 9 bases line up with TRBD1. Germline-derived CDR1 and CDR2 are SEHNR and FQNEAQ (reference sequence). Trimming removed 5 bases from V and 7 bases from J; junction bases left unmatched: 9. The CDR3 runs to 14 residues. Here the CDR3 reads CASSTQGAHNEQYF. The CDR3, as DNA: TGTGCCAGCAGCACACAGGGGGCCCACAATGAGCAGTACTTC.

This clonotype has only a few counts. The rearrangement joins TRBV2 to TRBJ1-6; D remains ambiguous. Germline assignment: CDR1 SNHLY and CDR2 FYNNEI. CDR3 length: 12 amino acids. The V and J ends lost 7 bases and 7 bases respectively, with 8 bases between them. The CDR3 region is CASNSFNSPLHF. In nucleotides, the CDR3 is TGTGCCAGCAACAGTTTCAATTCACCCCTCCACTTT.

The V call is TRBV25-1, the J call TRBJ2-4; 8 bases align to TRBD1. Germline V gene lookup returns CDR1 MGHDK and CDR2 SYGVNS. The CDR3 runs 16 residues. The V segment lost 1 base and the J segment 7 bases; nucleotides outside the gene matches: 9. CDR3 loop: CASSESTGQGINIQYF. The CDR3, as DNA: TGTGCCAGCAGTGAATCTACCGGACAGGGAATCAACATTCAGTACTTC.

This chain joins TRBV23-1 and TRBJ2-3; 10 bases map to TRBD1. TRBV23-1 is noted as an ORF with a role that remains uncertain. The CDR3 length is 16 residues. V trimming: 2 bases; J trimming: 5 bases; junction bases outside the gene matches: 7. The CDR3 DNA sequence: TGCGCCAGCAGTCAAAGTGGGGACAGGGGAGTAGATACGCAGTATTTT. It translates to CASSQSGDRGVDTQYF.

J is TRBJ2-3 and V is TRBV9, with TRBD2 matching over 7 bases. The CDR3 has 17 residues. With 0 bases clipped from V and 3 bases from J, the junction kept 10 bases outside the gene matches. In germline, CDR1 is SGDLS, CDR2 YYNGEE. CDR3 sequence (DNA): TGTGCCAGCAGCGTAGATCCCCCTGGACTAGTGACAGATACGCAGTATTTT. Amino acids: CASSVDPPGLVTDTQYF.

This clonotype was seen a handful of times. This rearrangement joins TRBV7-3 to TRBJ2-7; D not certain. This CDR3 is 15 amino acids long. In germline, CDR1 is SGHTA, CDR2 FQGTGA. Trimming left V 1 base short and J 2 bases short, with 12 bases between. The CDR3 protein is CASSLNSGLPYEQYF. As DNA, the CDR3 is TGTGCCAGCAGCTTAAATTCTGGCCTGCCCTACGAGCAGTACTTC.

This clonotype was seen many times. The gene calls are TRBV9 and TRBJ2-1, with D perhaps being TRBD1 or TRBD2 (5 bases each). The V gene's germline CDR1 is SGDLS and CDR2 YYNGEE. The CDR3 is made up of 15 amino acids. V lost 3 bases to trimming and J lost 0 bases, with 10 bases between them. The CDR3 spells CASSATGTSYNEQFF. The CDR3 DNA follows: TGTGCCAGCAGCGCGACCGGGACCTCCTACAATGAGCAGTTCTTC.

The CDR3 bases are TGTGCCACCAGTGATCCCCTACTTGGTAATGAGCAGTTCTTC. This sequence encodes CATSDPLLGNEQFF. This chain joins TRBV24-1 and TRBJ2-1; no clear D gene. Per germline, CDR1 KGHDR and CDR2 SFDVKD. This CDR3 comprises 14 residues. Trimming pared 3 bases from V and 7 bases from J, leaving 12 bases between.

The chain employs TRBV4-2 and TRBJ1-3; D gene uncertain. The CDR3 has 15 residues. The germline V gene encodes CDR1 LGHNA and CDR2 YNFKEQ. V dropped 1 base and J dropped 4 bases, with 11 bases sitting between them. CDR3 amino acids: CASSQVWSQGNTIYF. DNA for the CDR3: TGTGCCAGCAGCCAAGTATGGTCTCAAGGAAACACCATATATTTT.

This clonotype was detected ten times or more. The V gene is TRBV11-2, the J gene TRBJ2-7; D remains ambiguous. V dropped 2 bases and J dropped 2 bases, with 13 bases sitting between them. Germline CDR1 reads SGHAT; CDR2 reads FQNNGV. This CDR3 comprises 15 residues. CDR3: CASSLSSPEAYEQYF. In nucleotides, the CDR3 is TGTGCCAGCAGCTTAAGCTCACCTGAGGCCTACGAGCAGTACTTC.

The chain recombines TRBV6-5 with TRBJ2-5; possibly TRBD2 for D (6 bases). TRBJ2-7 matches the DNA end more closely, so the J call is doubtful. The CDR3 loop spans 17 amino acids. CDR1 is MNHEY and CDR2 is SVGAGI in the germline V gene. The DNA for the CDR3 is TGTGCCAGCAGTTACACCGGGGGAGGTAGAGGGAGGTACGAGCAGTACTTC. Encoded protein: CASSYTGGGRGRYEQYF.

A word on this clonotype: An end of the junction does not agree with germline; a read error may underlie this. This chain uses TRBV9 with TRBJ2-3; TRBD2 matches 7 bases. The CDR3 runs 14 residues. Germline loops: CDR1 SGDLS, CDR2 YYNGEE. The CDR3, as DNA: TGTGCCAGCGGGAGGGAAACAATTGCAGAGACGCAGTATTTT. Translated, it gives CASGRETIAETQYF.